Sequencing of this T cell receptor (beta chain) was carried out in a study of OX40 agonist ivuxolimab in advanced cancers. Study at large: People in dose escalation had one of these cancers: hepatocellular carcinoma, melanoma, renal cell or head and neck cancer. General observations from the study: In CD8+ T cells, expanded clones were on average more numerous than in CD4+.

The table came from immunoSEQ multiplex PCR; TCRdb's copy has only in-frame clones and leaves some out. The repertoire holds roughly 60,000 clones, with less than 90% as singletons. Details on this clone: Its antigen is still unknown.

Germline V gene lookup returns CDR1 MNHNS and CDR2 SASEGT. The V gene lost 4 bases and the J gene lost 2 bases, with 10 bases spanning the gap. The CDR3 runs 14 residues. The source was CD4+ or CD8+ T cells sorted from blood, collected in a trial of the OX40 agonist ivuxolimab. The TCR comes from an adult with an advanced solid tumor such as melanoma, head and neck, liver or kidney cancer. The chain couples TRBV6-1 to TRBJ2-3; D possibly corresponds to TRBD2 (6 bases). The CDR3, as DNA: TGTGCCAGCAGTGCCCGGGACTTCACAGATACGCAGTATTTT. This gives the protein CASSARDFTDTQYF.